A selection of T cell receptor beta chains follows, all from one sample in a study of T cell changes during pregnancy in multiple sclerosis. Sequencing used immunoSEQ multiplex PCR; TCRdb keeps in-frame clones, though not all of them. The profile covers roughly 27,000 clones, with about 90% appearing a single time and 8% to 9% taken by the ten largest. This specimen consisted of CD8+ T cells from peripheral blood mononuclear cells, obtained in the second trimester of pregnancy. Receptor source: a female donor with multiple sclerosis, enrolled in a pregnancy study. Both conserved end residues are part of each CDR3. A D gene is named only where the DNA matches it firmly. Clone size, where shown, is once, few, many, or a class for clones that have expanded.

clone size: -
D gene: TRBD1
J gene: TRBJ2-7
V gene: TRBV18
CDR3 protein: CASSYDRGNYEQYF
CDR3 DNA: TGTGCCAGCTCATACGACAGGGGGAACTACGAGCAGTACTTC

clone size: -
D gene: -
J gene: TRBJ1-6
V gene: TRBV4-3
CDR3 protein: CASSQDNSQTYNSPLHF
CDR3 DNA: TGCGCCAGCAGCCAAGATAACAGCCAGACCTATAATTCACCCCTCCACTTT

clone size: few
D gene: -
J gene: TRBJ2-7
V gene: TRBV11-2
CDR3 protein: CASSFFLVPDSTYEQYF
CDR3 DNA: TGTGCCAGCAGCTTTTTCTTGGTTCCGGACAGCACCTACGAGCAGTACTTC

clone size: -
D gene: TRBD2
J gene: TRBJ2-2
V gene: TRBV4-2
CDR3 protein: CASSQDGPGLASGELFF
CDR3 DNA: TGTGCCAGCAGCCAAGACGGACCCGGACTAGCCTCCGGGGAGCTGTTTTTT

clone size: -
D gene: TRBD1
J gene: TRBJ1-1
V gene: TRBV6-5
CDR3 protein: CASSPTGVTEAFF
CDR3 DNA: TGTGCCAGCAGCCCGACAGGGGTCACTGAAGCTTTCTTT

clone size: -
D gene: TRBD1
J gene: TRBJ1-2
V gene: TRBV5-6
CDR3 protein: CASSGAGTADGYTF
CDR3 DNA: TGTGCCAGCAGCGGAGCCGGGACAGCGGATGGCTACACCTTC

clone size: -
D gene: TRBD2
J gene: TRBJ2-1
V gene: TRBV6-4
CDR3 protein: CASSVGGNSYNEQFF
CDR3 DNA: TGTGCCAGCAGTGTCGGGGGGAACTCCTACAATGAGCAGTTCTTC

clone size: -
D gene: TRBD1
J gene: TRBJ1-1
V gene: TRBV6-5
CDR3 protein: CASRWDRESTEAFF
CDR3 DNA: TGTGCCAGCAGGTGGGACAGGGAGAGCACTGAAGCTTTCTTT

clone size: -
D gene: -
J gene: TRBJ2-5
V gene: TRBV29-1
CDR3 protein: CSVEEIGGEETQYF
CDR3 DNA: TGCAGCGTTGAGGAGATAGGGGGTGAAGAGACCCAGTACTTC

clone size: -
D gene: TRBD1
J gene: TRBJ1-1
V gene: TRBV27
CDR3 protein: CASSLSLAGGAEAFF
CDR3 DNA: TGTGCCAGCAGTTTATCGTTGGCAGGGGGCGCTGAAGCTTTCTTT

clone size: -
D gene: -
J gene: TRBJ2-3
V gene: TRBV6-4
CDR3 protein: CASSSGTGDTDTQYF
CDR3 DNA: TGTGCCAGCAGTAGTGGGACGGGAGACACAGATACGCAGTATTTT

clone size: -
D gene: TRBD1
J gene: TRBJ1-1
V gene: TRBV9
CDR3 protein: CASSVHQGENTEAFF
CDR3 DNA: TGTGCCAGCAGCGTGCATCAGGGGGAGAACACTGAAGCTTTCTTT

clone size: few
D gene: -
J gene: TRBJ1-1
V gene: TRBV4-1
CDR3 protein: CASSQDRRRTQEAFF
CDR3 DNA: TGCGCCAGCAGCCAAGATCGAAGGAGGACCCAGGAAGCTTTCTTT

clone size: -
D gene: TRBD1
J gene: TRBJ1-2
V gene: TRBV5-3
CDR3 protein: CARSCWGQGGYGYTF
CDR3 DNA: TGTGCCAGAAGCTGTTGGGGACAGGGGGGCTATGGCTACACCTTC

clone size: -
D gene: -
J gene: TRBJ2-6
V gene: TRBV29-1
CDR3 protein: CSVEEGSSGANVLTF
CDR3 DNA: TGCAGCGTTGAAGAGGGGAGCTCTGGGGCCAACGTCCTGACTTTC